The rows below give T cell receptor beta chains drawn from one sample of a study of OX40 agonist ivuxolimab in advanced cancers. The repertoire was sequenced with immunoSEQ multiplex PCR; TCRdb's copy has only in-frame clones and lacks some. The sample has under 100,000 clones, roughly 90% seen once; the top ten hold about 2.4%. The source material was CD4+ or CD8+ T cells sorted from blood, sampled in a trial of the OX40 agonist ivuxolimab. These receptors came from an adult with an advanced solid tumor such as melanoma, head and neck, liver or kidney cancer. The CDR3 runs from the conserved cysteine through the conserved F or W. A D gene is named only where the DNA matches it firmly. Size is omitted from some rows. Given values are once, few, many or a class for expanded clones.

>TRBD1|14|TRBV7-2|NA|TRBJ1-2
TGTGCCAGCAGTCCCGCAGGGGGTGGTTATGGCTACACCTTC
CASSPAGGGYGYTF
>TRBD2|15|TRBV5-1|NA|TRBJ2-7
TGCGCCAGCAGCTTACTAGCGGGGGCCTCCTACGAGCAGTACTTC
CASSLLAGASYEQYF
>NA|13|TRBV14|NA|TRBJ2-2
TGTGCCAGCAGAAAAGGGGGGACCGGGGAGCTGTTTTTT
CASRKGGTGELFF
>NA|16|TRBV9|NA|TRBJ2-3
TGTGCCAGCAGCGTAGAGGGGGGAGGGCCCGCAGATACGCAGTATTTT
CASSVEGGGPADTQYF
>TRBD1|13|TRBV11-1|NA|TRBJ2-2
TGTGCCAGCAGAACAGGGGTGGCCGGGGAGCTGTTTTTT
CASRTGVAGELFF
>NA|15|TRBV7-9|NA|TRBJ1-3
TGTGCCAGCAGCTTGACTTTATCGCCCGGAAACACCATATATTTT
CASSLTLSPGNTIYF
>NA|13|TRBV5-6|NA|TRBJ2-2
TGTGCCAGCAGCTTCGACCTAACCGGGGAGCTGTTTTTT
CASSFDLTGELFF
>NA|17|TRBV18|once|TRBJ2-1
TGTGCCAGCTCACCACCGCTCGGGGGTGGCTCCTACAATGAGCAGTTCTTC
CASSPPLGGGSYNEQFF
>NA|15|TRBV5-1|once|TRBJ2-3
TGCGCCAGCAGCTTCCGGGGAGCTAGCACAGATACGCAGTATTTT
CASSFRGASTDTQYF
>NA|12|TRBV5-1|NA|TRBJ1-1
TGCGCCAGCAGCGGTTCCAGTCCTGAAGCTTTCTTT
CASSGSSPEAFF
>NA|13|TRBV28|NA|TRBJ1-1
TGTGCCAGCAGTTCCTCCGGGACCTCAGTGACTTTCTTT
CASSSSGTSVTFF
>NA|13|TRBV6-1|NA|TRBJ1-5
TGTGCCAGCGGATGGACAGAAGATCAGCCCCAGCATTTT
CASGWTEDQPQHF
>NA|15|TRBV7-2|once|TRBJ2-1
TGTGCCAGCAGCTTAGAGTGGCGGAGCAGTAATGAGCAGTTCTTC
CASSLEWRSSNEQFF
>TRBD2|14|TRBV18|NA|TRBJ2-7
TGTGCCAGCTCACCAAGCGGGAGCAACTACGAGCAGTACTTC
CASSPSGSNYEQYF
>TRBD2|17|TRBV10-2|NA|TRBJ2-5
TGCGCCAGCAGACCGGGACTAGCGTCGACCGGGGGGGAGACCCAGTACTTC
CASRPGLASTGGETQYF
>NA|14|TRBV14|NA|TRBJ1-1
TGTGCCAGCAGCCCCCAGCTAATGAACACTGAAGCTTTCTTT
CASSPQLMNTEAFF